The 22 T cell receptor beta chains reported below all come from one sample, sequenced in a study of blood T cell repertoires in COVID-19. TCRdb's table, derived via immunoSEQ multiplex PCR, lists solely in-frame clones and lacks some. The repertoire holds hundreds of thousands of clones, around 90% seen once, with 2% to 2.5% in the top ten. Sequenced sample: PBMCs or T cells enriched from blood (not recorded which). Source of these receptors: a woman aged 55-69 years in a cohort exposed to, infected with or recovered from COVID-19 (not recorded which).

The CDR3 reads CASSLNRGGEQYF. DNA for the CDR3: TGCGCCAGCAGCTTGAACAGGGGTGGCGAGCAGTACTTC. The J gene is TRBJ2-7, the V gene TRBV5-1, with 7 bases lining up with TRBD1. Losses at the gene ends were 1 base for V and 6 bases for J; bases not matched to a gene: 4. CDR1 and CDR2 from the germline V gene are SGHRS and YFSETQ. The CDR3 sequence is 13 residues long.

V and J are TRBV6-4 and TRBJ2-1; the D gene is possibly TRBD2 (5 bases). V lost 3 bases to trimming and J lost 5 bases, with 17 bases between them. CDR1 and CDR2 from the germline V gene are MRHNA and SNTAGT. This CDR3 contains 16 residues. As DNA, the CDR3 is TGTGCCAGCAGTGAACTCCTGCGGGCCAAAAACAATGAGCAGTTCTTC. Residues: CASSELLRAKNNEQFF.

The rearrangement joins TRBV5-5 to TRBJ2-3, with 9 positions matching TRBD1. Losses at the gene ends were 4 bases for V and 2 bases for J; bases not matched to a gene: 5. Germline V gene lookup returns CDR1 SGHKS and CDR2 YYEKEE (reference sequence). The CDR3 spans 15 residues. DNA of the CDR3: TGTGCCAGCAGCCAACAGGGGGCTTTCACAGATACGCAGTATTTT. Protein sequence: CASSQQGAFTDTQYF. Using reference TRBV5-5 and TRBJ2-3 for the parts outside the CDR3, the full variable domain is DAGVTQSPTHLIKTRGQQVTLRCSPISGHKSVSWYQQVLGQGPQFIFQYYEKEERGRGNFPDRFSARQFPNYSSELNVNALLLGDSALYLCASSQQGAFTDTQYFGPGTRLTVL.

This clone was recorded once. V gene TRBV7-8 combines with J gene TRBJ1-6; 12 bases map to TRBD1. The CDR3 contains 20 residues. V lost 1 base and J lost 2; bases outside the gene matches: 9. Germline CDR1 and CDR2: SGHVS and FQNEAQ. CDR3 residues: CASSLVTGTGGAPYNSPLHF. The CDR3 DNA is TGTGCCAGCAGCTTAGTGACCGGGACAGGGGGCGCGCCCTATAATTCACCCCTCCACTTT.

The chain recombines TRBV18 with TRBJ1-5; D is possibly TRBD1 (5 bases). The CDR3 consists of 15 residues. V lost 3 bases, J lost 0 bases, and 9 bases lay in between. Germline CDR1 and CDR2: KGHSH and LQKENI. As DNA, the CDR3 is TGTGCCAGCTCACCTGCAGGGCGTAGCAATCAGCCCCAGCATTTT. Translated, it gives CASSPAGRSNQPQHF.

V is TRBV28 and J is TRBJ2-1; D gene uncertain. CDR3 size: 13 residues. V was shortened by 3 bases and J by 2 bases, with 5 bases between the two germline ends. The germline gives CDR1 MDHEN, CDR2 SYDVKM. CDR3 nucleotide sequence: TGTGCCAGCAGTTTTGGAGCCTACAATGAGCAGTTCTTC. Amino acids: CASSFGAYNEQFF.

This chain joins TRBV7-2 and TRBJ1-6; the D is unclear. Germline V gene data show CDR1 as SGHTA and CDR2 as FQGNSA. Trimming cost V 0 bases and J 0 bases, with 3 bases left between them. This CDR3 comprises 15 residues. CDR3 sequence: CASSLASSYNSPLHF. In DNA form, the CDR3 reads TGTGCCAGCAGCTTAGCTAGCTCCTATAATTCACCCCTCCACTTT.

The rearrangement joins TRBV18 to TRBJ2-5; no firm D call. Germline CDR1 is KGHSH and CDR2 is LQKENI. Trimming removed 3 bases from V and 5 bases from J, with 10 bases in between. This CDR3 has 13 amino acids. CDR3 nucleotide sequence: TGTGCCAGCTCACCCCAAAGGAGCGAGACCCAGTACTTC. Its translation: CASSPQRSETQYF.

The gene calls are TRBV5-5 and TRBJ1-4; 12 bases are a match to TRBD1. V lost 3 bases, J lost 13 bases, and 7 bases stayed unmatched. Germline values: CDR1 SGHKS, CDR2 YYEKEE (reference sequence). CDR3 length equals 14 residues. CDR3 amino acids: CASSSGTGGLRLFF. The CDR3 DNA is TGTGCCAGCAGCTCCGGGACAGGGGGCTTAAGACTGTTTTTT.

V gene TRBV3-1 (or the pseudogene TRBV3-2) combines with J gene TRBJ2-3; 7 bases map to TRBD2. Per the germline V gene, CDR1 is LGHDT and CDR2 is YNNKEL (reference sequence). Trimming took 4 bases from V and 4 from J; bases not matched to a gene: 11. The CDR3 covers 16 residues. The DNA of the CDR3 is TGTGCCAGCAGCCCCTCCCCTACGGGAGGCCCAGATACGCAGTATTTT. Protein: CASSPSPTGGPDTQYF.

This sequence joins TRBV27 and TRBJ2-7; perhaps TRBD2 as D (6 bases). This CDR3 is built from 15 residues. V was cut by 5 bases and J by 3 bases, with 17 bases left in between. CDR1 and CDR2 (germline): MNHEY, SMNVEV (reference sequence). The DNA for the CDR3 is TGTGCCAGCAGTCCCGGAGTGGCGGACTACTACGAGCAGTACTTC. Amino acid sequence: CASSPGVADYYEQYF.

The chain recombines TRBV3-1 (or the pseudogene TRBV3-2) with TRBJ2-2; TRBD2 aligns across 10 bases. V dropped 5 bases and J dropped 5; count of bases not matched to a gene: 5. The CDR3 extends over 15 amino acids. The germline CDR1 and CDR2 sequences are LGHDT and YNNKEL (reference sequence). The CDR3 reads CASSKPGLATGELFF. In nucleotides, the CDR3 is TGTGCCAGCAGCAAACCGGGACTAGCGACCGGGGAGCTGTTTTTT.

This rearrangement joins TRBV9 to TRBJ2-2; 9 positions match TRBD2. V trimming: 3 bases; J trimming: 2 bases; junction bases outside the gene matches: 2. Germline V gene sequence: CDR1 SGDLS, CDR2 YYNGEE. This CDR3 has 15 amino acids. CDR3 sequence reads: CASSASGANTGELFF. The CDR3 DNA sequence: TGTGCCAGCAGCGCTAGCGGGGCCAACACCGGGGAGCTGTTTTTT. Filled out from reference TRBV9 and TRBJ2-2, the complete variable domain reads DSGVTQTPKHLITATGQRVTLRCSPRSGDLSVYWYQQSLDQGLQFLIQYYNGEERAKGNILERFSAQQFPDLHSELNLSSLELGDSALYFCASSASGANTGELFFGEGSRLTVL.

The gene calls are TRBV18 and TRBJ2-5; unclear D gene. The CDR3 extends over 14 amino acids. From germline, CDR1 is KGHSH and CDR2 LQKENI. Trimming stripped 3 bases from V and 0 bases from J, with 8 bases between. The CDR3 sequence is CASSPNGYQETQYF. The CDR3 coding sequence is TGTGCCAGCTCACCGAACGGGTACCAAGAGACCCAGTACTTC.

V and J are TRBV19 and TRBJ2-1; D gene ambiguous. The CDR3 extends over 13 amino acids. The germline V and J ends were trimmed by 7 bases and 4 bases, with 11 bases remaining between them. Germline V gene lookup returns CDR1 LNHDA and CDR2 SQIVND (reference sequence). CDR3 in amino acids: CASKTNLYNEQFF. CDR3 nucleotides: TGTGCCAGTAAGACAAACCTATACAATGAGCAGTTCTTC.

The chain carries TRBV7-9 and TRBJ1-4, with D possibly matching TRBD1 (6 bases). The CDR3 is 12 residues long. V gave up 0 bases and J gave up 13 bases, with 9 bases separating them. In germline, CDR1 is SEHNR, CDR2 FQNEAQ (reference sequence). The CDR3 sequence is CASSLARGGLFF. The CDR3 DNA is TGTGCCAGCAGCTTAGCGCGAGGGGGACTGTTTTTT.

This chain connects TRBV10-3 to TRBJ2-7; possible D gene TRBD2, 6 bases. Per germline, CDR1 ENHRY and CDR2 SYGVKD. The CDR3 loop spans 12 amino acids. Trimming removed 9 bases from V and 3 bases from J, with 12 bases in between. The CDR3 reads CAIGGLSYEQYF. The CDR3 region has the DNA TGTGCCATAGGAGGGCTCAGCTACGAGCAGTACTTC.

CDR3 sequence (DNA): TGTGCCAGCAGGAGCAGCGGGGGCTCCTACGAGCAGTACTTC. This encodes CASRSSGGSYEQYF. The V and J genes are TRBV2 and TRBJ2-7; 8 bases match TRBD2. The V and J ends lost 6 bases and 0 bases, in that order; junction bases with no gene match: 4. Germline V gives CDR1 SNHLY, CDR2 FYNNEI. This CDR3 comprises 14 residues.

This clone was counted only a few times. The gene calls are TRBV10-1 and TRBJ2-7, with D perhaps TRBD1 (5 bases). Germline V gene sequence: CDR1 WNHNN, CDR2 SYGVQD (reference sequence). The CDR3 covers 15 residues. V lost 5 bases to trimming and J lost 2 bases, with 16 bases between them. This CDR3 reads CASSPTRQPTYEQYF. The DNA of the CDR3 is TGCGCCAGCAGTCCGACCCGACAGCCTACCTACGAGCAGTACTTC.

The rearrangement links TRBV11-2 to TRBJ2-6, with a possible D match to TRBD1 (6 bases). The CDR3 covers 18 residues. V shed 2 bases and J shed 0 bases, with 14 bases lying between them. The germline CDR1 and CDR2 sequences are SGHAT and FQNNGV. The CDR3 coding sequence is TGTGCCAGCAGCTTAAAAGGGACATATAGCTCTGGGGCCAACGTCCTGACTTTC. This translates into CASSLKGTYSSGANVLTF.

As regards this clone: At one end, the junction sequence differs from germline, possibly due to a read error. The CDR3 reads CASSLGLAGGYDTQYF. The CDR3 DNA reads TGTGCTAGCAGCTTAGGGCTAGCGGGAGGTTATGATACGCAGTATTTT. V is TRBV7-7 and J is TRBJ2-3; TRBD2 matches 11 bases. Germline V gene data show CDR1 as SSHAT and CDR2 as FNYEAQ (reference sequence). The CDR3 is 16 residues long.

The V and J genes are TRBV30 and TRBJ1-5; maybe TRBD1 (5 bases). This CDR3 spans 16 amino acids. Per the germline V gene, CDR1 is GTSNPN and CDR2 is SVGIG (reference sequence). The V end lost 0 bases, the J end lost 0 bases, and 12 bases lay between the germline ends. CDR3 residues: CAWSVPGLYSNQPQHF. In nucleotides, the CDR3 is TGTGCCTGGAGTGTACCGGGACTTTATAGCAATCAGCCCCAGCATTTT.